This passage covers 9 T cell receptor beta chains from one sample sequenced in a study of cytotoxic CD8 clonotypes in ibrutinib-treated CLL. The protocol was immunoSEQ multiplex PCR, while the TCRdb copy is restricted to in-frame clones and leaves out a portion. Of 35,000 to 45,000 clones detected, over 70% appear once; the ten largest clones hold 16%. The starting material was PBMCs, obtained at disease progression, from a patient treated with ibrutinib. All receptors derive from a human donor with chronic lymphocytic leukemia.

The chain carries TRBV6-1 and TRBJ2-3; 14 bases line up with TRBD2. Germline CDR1 and CDR2: MNHNS and SASEGT. V was clipped by 4 bases and J by 1 base; unmatched bases: 7. CDR3 length equals 18 residues. The CDR3 DNA reads TGTGCCAGCAGTGGGGGACTAGCGGGGGTCGGGGGCACAGATACGCAGTATTTT. Translating gives CASSGGLAGVGGTDTQYF.

V is TRBV19 and J is TRBJ1-6; D is possibly TRBD1 (6 bases). The CDR3 sequence is 15 residues long. Germline CDR1 LNHDA, CDR2 SQIVND (reference sequence). V lost 6 bases and J lost 9, with 18 bases in between. DNA of the CDR3: TGTGCCAGTAGCCCCGTGGGGGGCGCGGGTTCACCCCTCCACTTT. Translation: CASSPVGGAGSPLHF. Combining the CDR3 with reference TRBV19 and TRBJ1-6 gives the whole variable domain DGGITQSPKYLFRKEGQNVTLSCEQNLNHDAMYWYRQDPGQGLRLIYYSQIVNDFQKGDIAEGYSVSREKKESFPLTVTSAQKNPTAFYLCASSPVGGAGSPLHFGNGTRLTVT.

This clone is termed medium-sized. This CDR3 reads CASSWGTGYGAFF. In DNA, the CDR3 is TGCGCCAGCAGCTGGGGGACAGGGTATGGGGCTTTCTTT. The chain links TRBV5-1 to TRBJ1-1; 9 bases are a match to TRBD1. Germline lookup yields CDR1 SGHRS and CDR2 YFSETQ. This CDR3 spans 13 amino acids. Unmatched junction bases numbered 8, after V lost 3 bases and J lost 11 bases.

This rearrangement joins TRBV5-1 to TRBJ1-1; D uncertain. There are 14 residues in the CDR3. V dropped 1 base and J dropped 4 bases, with 11 bases sitting between them. The germline V gene has CDR1 SGHRS and CDR2 YFSETQ. CDR3 residues: CASSLPTSTTEAFF. The CDR3 nucleotides are TGCGCCAGCAGCTTGCCCACCAGTACCACTGAAGCTTTCTTT.

The chain employs TRBV19 and TRBJ2-3; D is possibly TRBD1 (5 bases). The CDR3 has 14 residues. The germline CDR1 and CDR2 sequences are LNHDA and SQIVND (reference sequence). Trimming removed 2 bases from V and 0 bases from J, with 6 bases in between. The DNA of the CDR3 is TGTGCCAGTAGTATACCAGGGAGCACAGATACGCAGTATTTT. It encodes CASSIPGSTDTQYF.

V and J are TRBV6-1 and TRBJ1-4, with D possibly matching TRBD1 (5 bases). V was pared by 2 bases and J by 5 bases, with 12 bases between. This CDR3 comprises 15 residues. The germline V gene has CDR1 MNHNS and CDR2 SASEGT. The CDR3 protein is CASSEWGRVNEKLFF. In DNA form, the CDR3 reads TGTGCCAGCAGTGAATGGGGACGGGTGAATGAAAAACTGTTTTTT.

The chain combines TRBV18 with TRBJ1-4, with a possible D match to TRBD1 (5 bases). The V gene lost 5 bases and the J gene lost 8 bases, with 12 bases spanning the gap. The CDR3 spans 13 residues. Looked up from germline, CDR1 is KGHSH and CDR2 is LQKENI. CDR3 sequence reads: CASSTTEGEKLFF. The CDR3 DNA reads as TGTGCCAGCTCAACGACGGAGGGGGAAAAACTGTTTTTT.

This sequence joins TRBV7-9 and TRBJ2-7; D may be TRBD2 (6 bases). Trimming left V 5 bases short and J 2 bases short, with 16 bases between. The germline CDR1 and CDR2 sequences are SEHNR and FQNEAQ (reference sequence). This CDR3 has 15 amino acids. CDR3 sequence (DNA): TGTGCCAGCAGCCAGGAGGGGCAGGGCCCCTACGAGCAGTACTTC. Encoded protein: CASSQEGQGPYEQYF.

The chain joins TRBV5-1 to TRBJ2-3; 8 bases agree with TRBD2. CDR3 length: 18 amino acids. Germline assignment: CDR1 SGHRS and CDR2 YFSETQ. V was clipped by 0 bases and J by 0 bases; unmatched bases: 9. Written as DNA, the CDR3 is TGCGCCAGCAGCTTGGTCCGGGGGGGCCTCCCTAGCACAGATACGCAGTATTTT. It is translated as CASSLVRGGLPSTDTQYF.